Included here is one T cell receptor (beta chain) sequence, with context. J lost 0 bases, V lost 4 bases, and 2 bases had no gene match. The CDR3 is 14 amino acids. In germline, CDR1 is KGHSH, CDR2 LQKENI. 13 Jbeta primers and 60 Vbeta primers were used for the PCR. Sequencing was performed with immunoSEQ multiplex PCR; in TCRdb, only in-frame clones are kept and a portion is missing. The repertoire holds about 160,000 clones, with about 80% as singletons. The data are from a study of cytomegalovirus exposure and HLA in healthy donors. The clonotype originates from a man between 25 and 39 years old in good health and CMV-seropositive. The chain links TRBV18 to TRBJ2-7; 8 bases fit TRBD1. The specimen sequenced was PBMCs. The chain's CDR3 is CASSQGQASYEQYF. The CDR3 nucleotides are TGTGCCAGCTCACAGGGACAGGCCTCCTACGAGCAGTACTTC. The entire variable domain, with the rest obtained from reference TRBV18 and TRBJ2-7, is as follows: NAGVMQNPRHLVRRRGQEARLRCSPMKGHSHVYWYRQLPEEGLKFMVYLQKENIIDESGMPKERFSAEFPKEGPSILRIQQVVRGDSAAYFCASSQGQASYEQYFGPGTRLTVT.